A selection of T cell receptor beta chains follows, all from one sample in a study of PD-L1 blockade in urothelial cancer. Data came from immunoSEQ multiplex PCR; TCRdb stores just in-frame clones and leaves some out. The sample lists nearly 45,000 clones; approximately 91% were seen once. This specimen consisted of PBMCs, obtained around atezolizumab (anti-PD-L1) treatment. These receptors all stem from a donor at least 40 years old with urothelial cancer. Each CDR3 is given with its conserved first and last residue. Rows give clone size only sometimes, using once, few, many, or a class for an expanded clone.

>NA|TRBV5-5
CASSLWRDRGRIRTDTQYF
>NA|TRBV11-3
CASSLEQGGAKGQFF
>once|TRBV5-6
CASSPDSANTGELFF
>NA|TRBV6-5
CASSRPRAGTGELFF
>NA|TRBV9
CASSRGGAYNEQFF
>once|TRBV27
CASSLTGHPPDEQYF
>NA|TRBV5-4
CASSTGQGTNYGYTF
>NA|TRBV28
CASSWRQVRSYEQYF
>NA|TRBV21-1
CASRGGQGPYEQYF
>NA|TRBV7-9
CASSLGPTGAYEQYF
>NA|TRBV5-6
CASSLGTGARGGYTF
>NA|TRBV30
CAWTSGVPGYTF
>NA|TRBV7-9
CASSPPGLGGEQYF
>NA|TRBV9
CASSVGGTALGDTQYF
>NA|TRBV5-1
CASSLGSGFGETQYF
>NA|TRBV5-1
CASSLVWTSGETSTDTQYF
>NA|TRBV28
CASSLGATGGGEKLFF
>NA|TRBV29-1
CSVHRAWETQYF
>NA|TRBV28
CASSLFPAGGTFNQPQHF